This T cell receptor (beta chain) was captured in a study of shared clonotypes between healthy human individuals. Overall study findings and caveats: The four-donor shared clonotypes exceeded non-shared clonotypes in generation probability, with non-shared ones scoring lower.

Assay: immunoSEQ multiplex PCR; the TCRdb copy retains only in-frame clones and omits some. The sample lists about 1 million clones, roughly 80% occurring once. This clone was recorded at least ten times. Its antigen is not known. This TCR came from a man between 18 and 35 years old in good health. Sequenced sample: memory CD4+ T cells sorted from blood. The subset: CD45RA-negative fraction.

The CDR3 reads CAISEYGGSNTEAFF. The CDR3 coding sequence is TGTGCCATCAGTGAGTACGGGGGTTCGAACACTGAAGCTTTCTTT. The rearrangement uses TRBV10-3 and TRBJ1-1; possible D gene TRBD1, 5 bases. V was trimmed by 1 base and J by 1 base, leaving 10 bases between them. Germline CDR1 is ENHRY and CDR2 is SYGVKD. The CDR3 runs to 15 residues.